This TCR beta chain was captured by sequencing in a study of shared clonotypes between healthy human individuals. Broader study findings: Naive CD4 clonotypes overlapped across a handful of donors at roughly 5%.

Points on this clone: Its antigen is not known.

Terminally differentiated effector memory CD45RA+ cells were left out of the naive CD8 fraction, which was CD45RO-negative and positively selected for CCR7. The CDR3 is 18 amino acids. V lost 6 bases to trimming and J lost 8 bases; unmatched junction nucleotides: 15. Germline lookup yields CDR1 LNHDA and CDR2 SQIVND (reference sequence). As handled by the study authors: Without quality scores, immunoSEQ junctional reads could not be filtered like full-length reads. Only in-frame clones appear in the TCRdb table, and some are missing; sequencing was by immunoSEQ multiplex PCR. V, J and clone size derive from that table, while D and trimming were established from the DNA sequence. The sample consists of about 750,000 clones, over 90% of them appearing once.

The sequenced material came from naive CD8+ T cells sorted from blood. V gene TRBV19 combines with J gene TRBJ2-3; TRBD2 matches at 15 bases. This TCR came from a man aged 30 to 39 in good health. The CDR3 nucleotides read TGTGCCAGTAGCCTAGGACTAGCGGGAGGGCCTTTCGATCGTACGCAGTATTTT. Encoded protein: CASSLGLAGGPFDRTQYF.